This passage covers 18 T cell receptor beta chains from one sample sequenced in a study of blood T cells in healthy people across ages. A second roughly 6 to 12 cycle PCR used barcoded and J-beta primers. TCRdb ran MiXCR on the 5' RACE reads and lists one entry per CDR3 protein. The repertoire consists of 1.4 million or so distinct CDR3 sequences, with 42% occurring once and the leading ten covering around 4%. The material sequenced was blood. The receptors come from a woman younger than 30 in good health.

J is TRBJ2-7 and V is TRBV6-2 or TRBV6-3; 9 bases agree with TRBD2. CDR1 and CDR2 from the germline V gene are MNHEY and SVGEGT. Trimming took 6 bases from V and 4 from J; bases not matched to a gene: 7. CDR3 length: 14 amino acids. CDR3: CASRSGLASYEQYF. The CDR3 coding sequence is TGTGCCAGCAGGTCGGGACTAGCTTCTTACGAGCAGTACTTC.

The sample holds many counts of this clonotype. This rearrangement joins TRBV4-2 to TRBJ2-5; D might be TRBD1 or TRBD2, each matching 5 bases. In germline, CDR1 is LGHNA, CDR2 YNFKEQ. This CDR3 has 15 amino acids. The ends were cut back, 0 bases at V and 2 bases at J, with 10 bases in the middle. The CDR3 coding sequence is TGTGCCAGCAGCCAAGATCTTGGGGGTCAAGAGACCCAGTACTTC. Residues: CASSQDLGGQETQYF.

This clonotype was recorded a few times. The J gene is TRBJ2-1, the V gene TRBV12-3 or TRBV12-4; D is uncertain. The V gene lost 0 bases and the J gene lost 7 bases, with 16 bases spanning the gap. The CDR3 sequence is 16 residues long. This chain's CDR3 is CASSLAPAWSPNEQFF. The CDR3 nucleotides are TGTGCCAGCAGTTTAGCTCCGGCCTGGTCCCCAAATGAGCAGTTCTTC.

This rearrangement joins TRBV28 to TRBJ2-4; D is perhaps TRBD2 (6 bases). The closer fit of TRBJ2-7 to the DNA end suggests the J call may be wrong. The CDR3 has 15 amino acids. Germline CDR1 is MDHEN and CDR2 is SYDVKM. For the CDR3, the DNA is TGTGCCAGCAGCAGGAGGGCGACAAACAACTTCGAGCAGTACTTC. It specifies CASSRRATNNFEQYF.

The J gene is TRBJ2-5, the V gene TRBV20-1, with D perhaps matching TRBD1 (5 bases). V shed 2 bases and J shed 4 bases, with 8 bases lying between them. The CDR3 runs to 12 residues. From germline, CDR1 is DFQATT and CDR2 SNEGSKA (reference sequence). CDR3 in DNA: TGCAGTGCTAGAACAGGTCCAGAGACCCAGTACTTC. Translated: CSARTGPETQYF.

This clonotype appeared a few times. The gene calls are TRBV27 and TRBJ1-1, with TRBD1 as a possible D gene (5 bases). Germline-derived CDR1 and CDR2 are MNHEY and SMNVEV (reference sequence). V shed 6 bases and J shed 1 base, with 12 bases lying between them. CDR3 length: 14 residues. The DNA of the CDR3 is TGTGCCAGCAGCTCTAGACAGAGGAACACTGAAGCTTTCTTT. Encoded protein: CASSSRQRNTEAFF.

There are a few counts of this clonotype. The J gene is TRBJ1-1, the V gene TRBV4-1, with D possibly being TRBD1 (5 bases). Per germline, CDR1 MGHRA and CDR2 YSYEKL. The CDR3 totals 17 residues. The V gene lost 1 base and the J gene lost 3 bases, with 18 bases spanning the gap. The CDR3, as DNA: TGCGCCAGCAGCCAAGGGCCAGGGCGAGCGAGGCACACTGAAGCTTTCTTT. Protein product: CASSQGPGRARHTEAFF.

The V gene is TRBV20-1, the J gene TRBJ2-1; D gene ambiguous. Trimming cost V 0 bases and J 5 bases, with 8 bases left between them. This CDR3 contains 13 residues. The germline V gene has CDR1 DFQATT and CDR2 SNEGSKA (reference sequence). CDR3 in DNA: TGCAGTGCTAGAGATCTCATGCACAATGAGCAGTTCTTC. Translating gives CSARDLMHNEQFF.

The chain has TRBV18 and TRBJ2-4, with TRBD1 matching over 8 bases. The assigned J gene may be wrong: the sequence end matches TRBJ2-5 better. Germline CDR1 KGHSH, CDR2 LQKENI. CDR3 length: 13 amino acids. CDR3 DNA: TGTGCCAGCTCAACACGGACAGGGGAGACCCAGTACTTC. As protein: CASSTRTGETQYF.

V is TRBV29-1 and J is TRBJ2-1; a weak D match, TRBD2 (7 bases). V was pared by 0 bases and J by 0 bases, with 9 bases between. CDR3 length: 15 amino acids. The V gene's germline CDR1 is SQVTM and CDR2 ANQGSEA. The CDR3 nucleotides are TGCAGCGTTGAAGAAGGGGGGGCCTCCTACAATGAGCAGTTCTTC. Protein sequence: CSVEEGGASYNEQFF.

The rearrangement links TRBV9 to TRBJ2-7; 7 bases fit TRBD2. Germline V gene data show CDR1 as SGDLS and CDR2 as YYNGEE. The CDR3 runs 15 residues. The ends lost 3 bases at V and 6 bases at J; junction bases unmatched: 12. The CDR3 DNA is TGTGCCAGCAGCGCGTTCCGAGGTAGCGGGTCCGAGCAGTACTTC. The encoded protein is CASSAFRGSGSEQYF. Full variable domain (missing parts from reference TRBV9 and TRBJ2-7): DSGVTQTPKHLITATGQRVTLRCSPRSGDLSVYWYQQSLDQGLQFLIQYYNGEERAKGNILERFSAQQFPDLHSELNLSSLELGDSALYFCASSAFRGSGSEQYFGPGTRLTVT.

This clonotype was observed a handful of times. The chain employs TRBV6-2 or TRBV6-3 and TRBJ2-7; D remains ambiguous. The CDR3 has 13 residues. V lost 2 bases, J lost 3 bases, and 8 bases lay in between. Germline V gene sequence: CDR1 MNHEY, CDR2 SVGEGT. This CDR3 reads CASSYAIRYEQYF. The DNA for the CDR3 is TGTGCCAGCAGTTACGCCATACGCTACGAGCAGTACTTC.

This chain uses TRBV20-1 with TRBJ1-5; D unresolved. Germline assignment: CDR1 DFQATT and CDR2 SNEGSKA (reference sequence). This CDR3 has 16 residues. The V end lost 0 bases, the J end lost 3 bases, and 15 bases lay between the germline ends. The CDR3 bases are TGCAGTGCTAGAGATGGGAGGGCCTCCCTCAATCAGCCCCAGCATTTT. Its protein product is CSARDGRASLNQPQHF.

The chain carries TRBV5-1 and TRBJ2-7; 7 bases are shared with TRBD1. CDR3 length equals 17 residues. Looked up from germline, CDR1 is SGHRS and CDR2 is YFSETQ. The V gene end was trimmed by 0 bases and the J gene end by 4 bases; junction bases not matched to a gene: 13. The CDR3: CASSLGTGSPFLYEQYF. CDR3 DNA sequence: TGCGCCAGCAGCTTGGGGACAGGATCCCCTTTCTTATACGAGCAGTACTTC.

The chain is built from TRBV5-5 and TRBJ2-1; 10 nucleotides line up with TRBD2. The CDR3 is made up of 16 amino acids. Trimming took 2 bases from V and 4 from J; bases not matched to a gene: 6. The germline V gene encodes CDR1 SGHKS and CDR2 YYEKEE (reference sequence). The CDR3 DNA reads TGTGCCAGCAGCTTAGCTGGACTAGCGGTTTACAATGAGCAGTTCTTC. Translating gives CASSLAGLAVYNEQFF. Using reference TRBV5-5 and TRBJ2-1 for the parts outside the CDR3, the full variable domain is DAGVTQSPTHLIKTRGQQVTLRCSPISGHKSVSWYQQVLGQGPQFIFQYYEKEERGRGNFPDRFSARQFPNYSSELNVNALLLGDSALYLCASSLAGLAVYNEQFFGPGTRLTVL.

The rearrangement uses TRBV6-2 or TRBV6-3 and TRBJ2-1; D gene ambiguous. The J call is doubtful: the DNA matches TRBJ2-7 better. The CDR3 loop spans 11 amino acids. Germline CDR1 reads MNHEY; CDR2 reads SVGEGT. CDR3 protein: CASYSYNEQYF. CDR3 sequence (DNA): TGTGCCTCCTACTCCTACAATGAGCAGTACTTC.

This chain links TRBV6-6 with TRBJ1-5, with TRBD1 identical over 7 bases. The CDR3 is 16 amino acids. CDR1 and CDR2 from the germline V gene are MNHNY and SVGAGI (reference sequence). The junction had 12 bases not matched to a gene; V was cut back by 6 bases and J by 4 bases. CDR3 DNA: TGTGCCAGCAGAACCTTAAAGGGGGCAGGAAATCAGCCCCAGCATTTT. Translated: CASRTLKGAGNQPQHF.

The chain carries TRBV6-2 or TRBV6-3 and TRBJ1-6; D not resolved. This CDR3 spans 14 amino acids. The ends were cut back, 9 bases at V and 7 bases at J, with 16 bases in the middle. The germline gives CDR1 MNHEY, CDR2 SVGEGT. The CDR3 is CASRKDGTNSPLHF. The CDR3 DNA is TGTGCCAGTCGCAAAGACGGAACCAATTCACCCCTCCACTTT.